The text below deals with one T cell receptor (beta chain). The data belong to a study of blood T cell repertoires in COVID-19. Study-level information: COVID-19 samples collected from the United States, Italy and Spain covered acute and convalescent phases. Sample material is recorded as cDNA or gDNA derived from T cells, B-cell-depleted T cells, or PBMCs.

V was shortened by 4 bases and J by 9 bases, with 16 bases between the two germline ends. CDR1 and CDR2 (germline): GTSNPN, SVGIG (reference sequence). The CDR3 length is 14 residues. TCRdb's table, derived via immunoSEQ multiplex PCR, lists solely in-frame clones and lacks some. The sample has some 200,000 clones; over 75% are singletons. The chain links TRBV30 to TRBJ1-6, with D possibly being TRBD1 (5 bases). Sequencing was performed on peripheral blood. The TCR comes from an elderly man with acute or convalescent COVID-19. The CDR3 loop reads CAWTPGVFGSPLHF. CDR3 in DNA: TGTGCCTGGACTCCGGGGGTATTTGGTTCACCCCTCCACTTT.